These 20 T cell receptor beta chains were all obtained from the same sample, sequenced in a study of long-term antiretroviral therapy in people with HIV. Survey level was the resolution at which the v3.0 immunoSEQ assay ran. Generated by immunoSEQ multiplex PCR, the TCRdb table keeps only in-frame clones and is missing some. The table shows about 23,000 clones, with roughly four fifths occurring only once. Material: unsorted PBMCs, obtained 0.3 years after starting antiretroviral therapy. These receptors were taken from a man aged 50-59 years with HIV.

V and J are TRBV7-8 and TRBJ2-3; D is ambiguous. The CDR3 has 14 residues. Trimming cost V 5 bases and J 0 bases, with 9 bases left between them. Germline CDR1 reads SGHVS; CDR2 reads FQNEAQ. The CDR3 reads CASSPGPSTDTQYF. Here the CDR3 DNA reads TGTGCCAGCAGCCCCGGACCTAGCACAGATACGCAGTATTTT.

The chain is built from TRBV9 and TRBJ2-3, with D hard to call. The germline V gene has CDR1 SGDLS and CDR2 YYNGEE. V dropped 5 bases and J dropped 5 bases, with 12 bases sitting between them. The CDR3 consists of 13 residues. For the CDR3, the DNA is TGTGCCAGCAGTCACTCACGAGAAGATACGCAGTATTTT. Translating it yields CASSHSREDTQYF.

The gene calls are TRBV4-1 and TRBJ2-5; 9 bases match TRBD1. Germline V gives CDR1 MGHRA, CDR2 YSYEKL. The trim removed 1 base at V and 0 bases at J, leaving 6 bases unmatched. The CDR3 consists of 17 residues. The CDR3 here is CASSQAPGQGHQETQYF. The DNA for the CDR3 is TGCGCCAGCAGCCAAGCACCGGGACAGGGCCACCAAGAGACCCAGTACTTC.

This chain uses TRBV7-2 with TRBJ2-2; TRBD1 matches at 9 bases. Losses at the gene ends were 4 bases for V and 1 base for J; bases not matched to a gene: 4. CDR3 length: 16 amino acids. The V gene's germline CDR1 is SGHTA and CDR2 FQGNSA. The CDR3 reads CASSSPGQGNTGELFF. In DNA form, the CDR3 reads TGTGCCAGCAGCTCTCCGGGACAGGGGAACACCGGGGAGCTGTTTTTT.

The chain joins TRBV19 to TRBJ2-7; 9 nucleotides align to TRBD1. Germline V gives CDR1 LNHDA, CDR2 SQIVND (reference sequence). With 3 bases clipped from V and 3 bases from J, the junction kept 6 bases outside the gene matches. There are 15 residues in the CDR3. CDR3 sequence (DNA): TGTGCCAGTAGTATGGGGGGACAGGGATTCTACGAGCAGTACTTC. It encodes CASSMGGQGFYEQYF.

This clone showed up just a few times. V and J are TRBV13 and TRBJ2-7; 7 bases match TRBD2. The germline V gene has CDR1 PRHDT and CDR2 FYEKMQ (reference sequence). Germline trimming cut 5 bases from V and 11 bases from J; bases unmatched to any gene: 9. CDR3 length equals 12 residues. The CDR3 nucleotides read TGTGCCAGCAGCACATGGACTAGAGAGAAGTACTTC. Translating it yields CASSTWTREKYF.

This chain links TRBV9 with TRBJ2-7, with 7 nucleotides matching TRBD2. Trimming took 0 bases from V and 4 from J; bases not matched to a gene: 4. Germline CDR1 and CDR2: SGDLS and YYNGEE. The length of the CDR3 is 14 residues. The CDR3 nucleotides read TGTGCCAGCAGCGTAGTGTCTAGCGGTTACGAGCAGTACTTC. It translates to CASSVVSSGYEQYF.

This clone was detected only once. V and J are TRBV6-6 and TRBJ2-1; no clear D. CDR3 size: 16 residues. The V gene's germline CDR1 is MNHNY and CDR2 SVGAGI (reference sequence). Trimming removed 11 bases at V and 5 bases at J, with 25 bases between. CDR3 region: CAGAVAAVTRDNEQFF. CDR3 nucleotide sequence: TGTGCCGGTGCAGTTGCGGCGGTAACCCGGGACAATGAGCAGTTCTTC.

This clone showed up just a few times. CDR3 loop: CASSLGRGRSGNTIYF. The DNA of the CDR3 is TGTGCCAGCAGCTTGGGCCGGGGCCGCTCTGGAAACACCATATATTTT. This chain uses TRBV5-8 with TRBJ1-3, with a weak D call TRBD1 (5 bases). There are 16 residues in the CDR3. V lost 0 bases and J 0 bases, leaving 10 bases between the germline ends. The germline CDR1 and CDR2 sequences are SGHTS and YDEGEE.

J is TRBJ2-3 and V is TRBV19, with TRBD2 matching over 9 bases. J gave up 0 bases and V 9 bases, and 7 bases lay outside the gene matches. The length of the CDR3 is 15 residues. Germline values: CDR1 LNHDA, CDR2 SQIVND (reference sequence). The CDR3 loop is CASNSGGESTDTQYF. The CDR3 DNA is TGTGCCAGCAATAGCGGGGGCGAAAGCACAGATACGCAGTATTTT.

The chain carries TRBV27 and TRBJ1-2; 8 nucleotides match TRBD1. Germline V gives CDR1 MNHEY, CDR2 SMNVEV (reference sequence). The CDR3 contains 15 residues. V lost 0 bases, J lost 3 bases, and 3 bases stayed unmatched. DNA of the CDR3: TGTGCCAGCAGTTTATCGACGACAGGGGACTATGGCTACACCTTC. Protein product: CASSLSTTGDYGYTF.

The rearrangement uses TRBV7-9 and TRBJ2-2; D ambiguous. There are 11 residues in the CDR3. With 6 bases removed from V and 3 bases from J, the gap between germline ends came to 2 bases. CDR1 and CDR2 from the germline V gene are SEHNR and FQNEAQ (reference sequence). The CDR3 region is CASRDTGELFF. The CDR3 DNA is TGTGCCAGCAGGGACACCGGGGAGCTGTTTTTT.

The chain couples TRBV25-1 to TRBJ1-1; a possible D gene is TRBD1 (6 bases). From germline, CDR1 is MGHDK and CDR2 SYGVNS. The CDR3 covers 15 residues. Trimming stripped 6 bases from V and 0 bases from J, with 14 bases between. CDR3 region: CASSLGAGVNTEAFF. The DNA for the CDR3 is TGTGCCAGCAGCCTGGGGGCAGGTGTGAACACTGAAGCTTTCTTT.

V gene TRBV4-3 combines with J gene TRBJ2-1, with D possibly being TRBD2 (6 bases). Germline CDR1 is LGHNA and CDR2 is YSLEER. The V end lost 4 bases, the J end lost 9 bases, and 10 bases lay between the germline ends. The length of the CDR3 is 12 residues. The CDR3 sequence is CASSRGNGEQFF. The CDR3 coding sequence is TGCGCCAGCAGCCGCGGGAACGGTGAGCAGTTCTTC.

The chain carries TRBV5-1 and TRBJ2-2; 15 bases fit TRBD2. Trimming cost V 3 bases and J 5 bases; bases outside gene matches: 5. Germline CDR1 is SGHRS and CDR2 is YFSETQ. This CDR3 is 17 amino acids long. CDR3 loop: CASSWGLAGGRTGELFF. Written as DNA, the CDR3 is TGCGCCAGCAGCTGGGGACTAGCGGGGGGTCGGACCGGGGAGCTGTTTTTT.

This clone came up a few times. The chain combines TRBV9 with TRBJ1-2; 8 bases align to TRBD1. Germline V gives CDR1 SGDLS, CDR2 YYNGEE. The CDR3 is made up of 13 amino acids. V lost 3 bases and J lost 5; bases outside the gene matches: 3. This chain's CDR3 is CASSARQGYGYTF. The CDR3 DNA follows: TGTGCCAGCAGCGCGAGACAGGGGTATGGCTACACCTTC.

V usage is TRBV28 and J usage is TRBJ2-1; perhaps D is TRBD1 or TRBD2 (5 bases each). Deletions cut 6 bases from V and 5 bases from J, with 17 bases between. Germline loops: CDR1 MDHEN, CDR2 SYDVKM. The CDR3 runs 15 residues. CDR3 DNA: TGTGCCAGCAGCATTGCGGGTCCGGGGCACAATGAGCAGTTCTTC. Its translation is CASSIAGPGHNEQFF.

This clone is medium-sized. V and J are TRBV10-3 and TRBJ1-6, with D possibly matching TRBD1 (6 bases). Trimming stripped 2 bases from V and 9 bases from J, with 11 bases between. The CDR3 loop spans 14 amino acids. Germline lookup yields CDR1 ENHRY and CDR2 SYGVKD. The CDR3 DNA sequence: TGTGCCATCAGTGAGGCCCAGGGGTCTTCACCCCTCCACTTT. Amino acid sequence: CAISEAQGSSPLHF.

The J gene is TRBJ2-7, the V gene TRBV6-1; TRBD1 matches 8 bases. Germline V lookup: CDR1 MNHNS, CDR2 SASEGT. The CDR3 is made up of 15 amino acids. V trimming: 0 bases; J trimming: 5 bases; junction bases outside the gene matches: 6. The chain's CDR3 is CASSEARTGSDEQYF. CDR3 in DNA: TGTGCCAGCAGTGAAGCTAGGACAGGGTCCGACGAGCAGTACTTC.

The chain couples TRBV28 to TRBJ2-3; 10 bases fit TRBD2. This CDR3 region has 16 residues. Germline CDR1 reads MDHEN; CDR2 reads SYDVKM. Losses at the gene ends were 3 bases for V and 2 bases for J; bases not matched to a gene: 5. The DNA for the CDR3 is TGTGCCAGCAGTTTTCAGCGGGGGGGCCTCACAGATACGCAGTATTTT. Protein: CASSFQRGGLTDTQYF. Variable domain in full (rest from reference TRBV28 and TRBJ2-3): DVKVTQSSRYLVKRTGEKVFLECVQDMDHENMFWYRQDPGLGLRLIYFSYDVKMKEKGDIPEGYSVSREKKERFSLILESASTNQTSMYLCASSFQRGGLTDTQYFGPGTRLTVL.